In this sample, the clone carrying this T cell receptor (beta chain) turned up a few times. Its antigen is not identified. The data belong to a study of T cells in Graves' hyperthyroidism and ophthalmopathy. Study overall: Blood from the periphery was taken at initial diagnosis, before any treatment. Overall study findings and caveats: Blood also carried most thyroid clonotypes expanded above 0.001. A model built on 13 V-J features separated ophthalmopathy from stable hyperthyroidism.

Trimming removed 5 bases from V and 1 base from J, with 12 bases in between. Germline CDR1 LGHDT, CDR2 YNNKEL (reference sequence). This CDR3 comprises 14 residues. Amplified TCR beta CDR3 regions came from RNA transcripts. TCR CDR3 underwent first-round RT-PCR with the HTBI primer set. TCRdb redid the calling of the multiplex PCR reads with MiXCR, one entry per CDR3 protein. In the table there are a few hundred thousand distinct CDR3 sequences, 14% of which are singletons. Exclusion criteria comprised uncontrolled infection, other autoimmune disease, pregnancy or lactation. This chain joins TRBV3-1 and TRBJ2-7; a possible D gene is TRBD2 (7 bases). Sequenced: blood. This sequence originates from a woman aged 25 to 45 with Graves' ophthalmopathy. CDR3 sequence reads: CASSWRGPSYEQYF. The CDR3 nucleotides read TGTGCCAGCAGCTGGCGGGGGCCGTCCTACGAGCAGTACTTC.